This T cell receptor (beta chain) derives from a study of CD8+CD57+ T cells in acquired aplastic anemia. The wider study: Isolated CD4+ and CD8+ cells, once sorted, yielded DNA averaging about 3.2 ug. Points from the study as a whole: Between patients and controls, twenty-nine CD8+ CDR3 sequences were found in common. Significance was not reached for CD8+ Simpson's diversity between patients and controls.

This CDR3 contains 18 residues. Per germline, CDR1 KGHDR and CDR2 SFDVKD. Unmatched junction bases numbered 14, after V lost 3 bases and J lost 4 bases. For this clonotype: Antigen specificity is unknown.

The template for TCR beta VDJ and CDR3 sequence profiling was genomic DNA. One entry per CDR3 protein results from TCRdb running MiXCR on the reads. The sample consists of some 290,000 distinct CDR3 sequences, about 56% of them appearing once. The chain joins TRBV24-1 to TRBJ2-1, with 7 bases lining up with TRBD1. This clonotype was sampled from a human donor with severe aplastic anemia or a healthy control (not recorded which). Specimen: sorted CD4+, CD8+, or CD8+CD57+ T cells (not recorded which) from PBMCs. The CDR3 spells CATSDTPSWGQTYNEQFF. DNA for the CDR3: TGTGCCACCAGTGATACGCCCTCGTGGGGACAGACATACAATGAGCAGTTCTTC.